The source of this T cell receptor beta chain is a study of beta chain features in type 1 diabetes. The study, taken as a whole, reports: Moderate yet significant TCRB CDR3 shortening was seen in Type 1 diabetes patients in all four CD4+ subsets.

Trimming cost V 0 bases and J 4 bases, with 6 bases left between them. The CDR3 covers 13 residues. The germline gives CDR1 MGHDK, CDR2 SYGVNS. Expressed TCRB transcripts were sequenced because the isolated RNA had all been reverse transcribed beforehand. Using immunoSEQ multiplex PCR, the repertoire was profiled, and TCRdb retains in-frame clones only, with some absent. The top ten clones hold around 0.12% of a sample with 500,000 to 650,000 clones, roughly 12% of them seen once. This clone was counted a few times. Its antigen remains unidentified. Source material: naive CD4+ T cells from blood. V usage is TRBV25-1 and J usage is TRBJ2-5; D is possibly TRBD1 (5 bases). This receptor was taken from a man aged 25 to 40 with type 1 diabetes. In nucleotides, the CDR3 is TGTGCCAGCAGTGAATATAGGGGAGAGACCCAGTACTTC. Translating it yields CASSEYRGETQYF.